Following are 17 T cell receptor beta chains from one sample sequenced in a study of T cells expressing NK-cell markers. Each CDR3 protein gets one entry in TCRdb, which reprocessed the 5' RACE reads and gives no DNA. This sample's table reports about 430,000 distinct CDR3 sequences. Material: blood T cells: a sorted CD56 or NKG2C T cell subset, CD4+ or CD8+ T cells, or bulk PBMC T cells (not recorded which). The origin of the receptors is a woman aged 45-60 years in good health.

The chain employs TRBV12-3 or TRBV12-4 and TRBJ2-3; without DNA, the TCRdb call of TRBD2 cannot be checked. The CDR3 runs 19 residues. The CDR3 sequence is CASSLYRPSAGLTTDTQYF.

The chain uses TRBV12-3 or TRBV12-4 and TRBJ2-2; without DNA, the TCRdb call of TRBD1 cannot be checked. This CDR3 spans 14 amino acids. The CDR3 reads CASSLQGYTGELFF.

The chain joins TRBV30 to TRBJ1-1; TCRdb's D call, TRBD1, is unchecked because there is no DNA. This CDR3 region has 13 residues. Germline-derived CDR1 and CDR2 are GTSNPN and SVGIG (reference sequence). CDR3 sequence: CAWGGDSNTEAFF.

The V and J genes are TRBV12-3 or TRBV12-4 and TRBJ2-5; checking the TCRdb D call of TRBD1 is not possible without DNA. There are 14 residues in the CDR3. The CDR3 region is CASSGRDGEETQYF.

The CDR3 reads CASSLTQLDGYTF. J is TRBJ1-2 and V is TRBV5-1. Per germline, CDR1 SGHRS and CDR2 YFSETQ. The CDR3 loop spans 13 amino acids.

The rearrangement joins TRBV10-2 to TRBJ2-3; as DNA is missing, the TRBD2 call by TCRdb cannot be tested. Germline CDR1 and CDR2: WSHSY and SAAADI. CDR3 length equals 15 residues. The CDR3 loop is CASSVLAGRTDTQYF.

According to its frequency, this clonotype is medium-sized. This rearrangement joins TRBV29-1 to TRBJ2-7; TCRdb's assignment of TRBD1 cannot be checked, as there is no DNA. The germline CDR1 and CDR2 sequences are SQVTM and ANQGSEA. This CDR3 spans 14 amino acids. CDR3 amino acids: CSVEDRQGGYEQYF.

The rearrangement joins TRBV3-1 to TRBJ1-2; TCRdb calls TRBD1, which cannot be checked without DNA. Germline CDR1 LGHDT, CDR2 YNNKEL (reference sequence). This CDR3 has 13 amino acids. The CDR3 sequence: CASSRDRTSGYTF.

This sequence joins TRBV10-3 and TRBJ2-3; TCRdb lists TRBD1, though no DNA is available to test this call. The length of the CDR3 is 14 residues. Per germline, CDR1 ENHRY and CDR2 SYGVKD. CDR3 in amino acids: CAISRGSSTDTQYF.

The genes are TRBV5-1 and TRBJ2-3; TCRdb outputs TRBD1, but without DNA this stays unchecked. The CDR3 is made up of 15 amino acids. Germline lookup yields CDR1 SGHRS and CDR2 YFSETQ. Here the CDR3 reads CASIDDRASTDTQYF.

This chain joins TRBV12-3 or TRBV12-4 and TRBJ2-7; no DNA is available, so the TRBD1 call from TCRdb remains unchecked. This CDR3 has 12 residues. The CDR3 here is CASHGPGYEQYF.

The rearrangement joins TRBV29-1 to TRBJ1-1; without DNA, the TCRdb call of TRBD1 cannot be checked. Germline V gene data show CDR1 as SQVTM and CDR2 as ANQGSEA. The CDR3 totals 14 residues. This CDR3 is CSVGMAGGNTEAFF.

V and J are TRBV19 and TRBJ2-7; the D call of TRBD1 rests on TCRdb alone, since no DNA is present to check it. Germline CDR1 and CDR2: LNHDA and SQIVND (reference sequence). The CDR3 contains 15 residues. CDR3 region: CASTLAGTGDYEQYF. The whole variable domain, filled in from reference TRBV19 and TRBJ2-7, reads DGGITQSPKYLFRKEGQNVTLSCEQNLNHDAMYWYRQDPGQGLRLIYYSQIVNDFQKGDIAEGYSVSREKKESFPLTVTSAQKNPTAFYLCASTLAGTGDYEQYFGPGTRLTVT.

V and J are TRBV3-1 and TRBJ1-1; the D call from TCRdb, TRBD1, cannot be confirmed without DNA. The CDR3 extends over 13 amino acids. Looked up from germline, CDR1 is LGHDT and CDR2 is YNNKEL (reference sequence). CDR3 protein: CASQKTANTEAFF.

This sequence joins TRBV27 and TRBJ1-1; without DNA, the TCRdb call of TRBD1 cannot be checked. Germline CDR1 reads MNHEY; CDR2 reads SMNVEV (reference sequence). The CDR3 is 12 residues long. The CDR3 loop reads CATGHLNTEAFF.

This chain connects TRBV5-1 to TRBJ2-2; TCRdb names TRBD1, which stays unverified in the absence of DNA. There are 15 residues in the CDR3. Germline assignment: CDR1 SGHRS and CDR2 YFSETQ. CDR3 sequence: CASSRTGPGTGELFF. Full variable domain (rest looked up from reference TRBV5-1 and TRBJ2-2): KAGVTQTPRYLIKTRGQQVTLSCSPISGHRSVSWYQQTPGQGLQFLFEYFSETQRNKGNFPGRFSGRQFSNSRSEMNVSTLELGDSALYLCASSRTGPGTGELFFGEGSRLTVL.

The gene calls are TRBV4-1 and TRBJ2-1. CDR3 length equals 15 residues. The germline V gene has CDR1 MGHRA and CDR2 YSYEKL. CDR3: CASSQEGVPYNEQFF.